This TCR beta chain appears in the sequencing data of a study of control samples from healthy donors and cancer patients. The CDR3 totals 11 residues. The V and J ends lost 8 bases and 11 bases respectively, with 15 bases between them. Per germline, CDR1 MGHDK and CDR2 SYGVNS. Assay used: immunoSEQ multiplex PCR; TCRdb lists only in-frame clones, some missing. The sample includes fewer than 250,000 clones, around 90% of them seen just once. The receptor's source is a man aged 25-45 years in good health. This sequence joins TRBV25-1 and TRBJ1-1, with D perhaps TRBD1 (6 bases). Sequencing was performed on blood. The CDR3 DNA is TGTGCCAGCTCTACAGGGAGCCAGGCTTTCTTT. It yields the protein CASSTGSQAFF.